Shown below are 22 T cell receptor beta chains from a single sample sequenced in a study of blood T cells in healthy people across ages. Through a sample-barcoded 5' primer and a J-beta primer mix, a second PCR was run for 7 to 11 cycles. TCRdb independently ran MiXCR on the 5' RACE reads; one entry per CDR3 protein. The sample lists about a million distinct CDR3 sequences; about 44% were seen once. Input material: blood. These receptors were collected from a man aged 25-45 years in good health.

This clonotype was seen a handful of times. The chain combines TRBV7-8 with TRBJ2-1; no definite D call. There are 15 residues in the CDR3. V was pared by 3 bases and J by 15 bases, with 24 bases between. CDR1 SGHVS and CDR2 FQNEAQ come from the germline V gene. The chain's CDR3 is CASSLSWVNLTWAFF. The CDR3 DNA is TGTGCCAGCAGCTTGAGCTGGGTCAACCTTACTTGGGCGTTCTTC.

The genes are TRBV9 and TRBJ1-2, with D perhaps matching TRBD1 (6 bases). This CDR3 has 15 amino acids. V lost 0 bases, J lost 6 bases, and 15 bases lay in between. CDR1 is SGDLS, CDR2 YYNGEE, per germline. Here the CDR3 DNA reads TGTGCCAGCAGCGTAGACTGGACAGCCATGGATGGCTACACCTTC. It translates to CASSVDWTAMDGYTF.

This clonotype has just a few counts. This chain links TRBV9 with TRBJ2-7; perhaps D is TRBD1 or TRBD2 (5 bases each). The CDR3 length is 13 residues. With 4 bases removed from V and 5 bases from J, the gap between germline ends came to 13 bases. The germline CDR1 and CDR2 sequences are SGDLS and YYNGEE. CDR3: CASSRDQYHEQYF. The CDR3 DNA is TGTGCCAGCAGCCGGGACCAATATCACGAGCAGTACTTC.

CDR3 DNA: TGCGCCAGCAGCCGCGGAGAAGACGGAAACACCATATATTTT. Protein sequence: CASSRGEDGNTIYF. The chain couples TRBV4-1 to TRBJ1-3, with D hard to call. Trimming took off 4 bases at V and 4 bases at J, with 11 bases between the two ends. The germline gives CDR1 MGHRA, CDR2 YSYEKL. The CDR3 totals 14 residues.

J is TRBJ2-3 and V is TRBV5-1, with 7 nucleotides matching TRBD2. The germline V gene encodes CDR1 SGHRS and CDR2 YFSETQ. This CDR3 is 15 amino acids long. The V gene end was trimmed by 0 bases and the J gene end by 4 bases; junction bases not matched to a gene: 5. The CDR3 nucleotides are TGCGCCAGCAGCTTGGATGGACTAGGAGCAGATACGCAGTATTTT. Protein: CASSLDGLGADTQYF.

The chain carries TRBV7-2 and TRBJ2-5, with D possibly TRBD2 on 6 matching bases. V was cut by 1 base and J by 5 bases, with 14 bases left in between. Germline-derived CDR1 and CDR2 are SGHTA and FQGNSA. CDR3 length: 15 amino acids. The CDR3 sequence: CASSLEILRGETQYF. The CDR3 DNA sequence: TGTGCCAGCAGCTTAGAGATACTCCGGGGGGAGACCCAGTACTTC.

This clonotype was seen repeatedly, ten times or more. The V call is TRBV4-1, the J call TRBJ2-1; D is ambiguous. Trimming pared 0 bases from V and 6 bases from J, leaving 15 bases between. The CDR3 covers 16 residues. In germline, CDR1 is MGHRA, CDR2 YSYEKL. CDR3: CASSQEPASDFNEQFF. The DNA of the CDR3 is TGCGCCAGCAGCCAAGAGCCAGCCAGCGACTTCAATGAGCAGTTCTTC.

This clonotype was picked up many times. A single base separates this from a much larger clone, so it may be a read error. The CDR3 region has the DNA TGTGCCAGCAGCCCGGTCGACAGAAACTACGAGCAGTACTTC. Protein product: CASSPVDRNYEQYF. The V gene is TRBV11-2, the J gene TRBJ2-7, with a weak D call TRBD1 (5 bases). In germline, CDR1 is SGHAT, CDR2 FQNNGV. The CDR3 spans 14 residues. V dropped 5 bases and J dropped 3 bases, with 14 bases sitting between them. Full variable domain (remainder filled in from reference TRBV11-2 and TRBJ2-7): EAGVAQSPRYKIIEKRQSVAFWCNPISGHATLYWYQQILGQGPKLLIQFQNNGVVDDSQLPKDRFSAERLKGVDSTLKIQPAKLEDSAVYLCASSPVDRNYEQYFGPGTRLTVT.

This clonotype was seen more than once but under ten times. The rearrangement uses TRBV16 and TRBJ1-5; D not certain. V was clipped by 3 bases and J by 5 bases, with 11 bases between them. The germline CDR1 and CDR2 sequences are KGHSY and FQNENV. The CDR3 runs 14 residues. This CDR3 reads CASSHAAGYQPQHF. DNA for the CDR3: TGTGCCAGCAGCCACGCGGCGGGGTATCAGCCCCAGCATTTT.

This clonotype turned up a few times. The V call is TRBV7-2, the J call TRBJ2-5; no definite D call. The tail of the sequence fits TRBJ2-7 better, so the J call may be wrong. The germline gives CDR1 SGHTA, CDR2 FQGNSA. This CDR3 region has 13 residues. CDR3 in amino acids: CASSLQVAGEQYF. Here the CDR3 DNA reads TGTGCCAGCAGCTTGCAGGTGGCAGGCGAGCAGTACTTC.

The V call is TRBV3-1, the J call TRBJ2-5; possibly TRBD1 for D (6 bases). The V gene lost 1 base and the J gene lost 11 bases, with 14 bases spanning the gap. This CDR3 spans 13 amino acids. Germline CDR1 LGHDT, CDR2 YNNKEL (reference sequence). The CDR3 loop reads CASSQAGRGEQYF. For the CDR3, the DNA is TGTGCCAGCAGCCAAGCGGGCAGGGGTGAGCAGTACTTC.

CDR3 DNA sequence: TGTGCCAGCAGCCAAGACGCGGACTGGACGAAGCAGTACTTC. Residues: CASSQDADWTKQYF. V and J are TRBV3-1 and TRBJ2-7; TRBD2 might be the D (5 bases). Germline values: CDR1 LGHDT, CDR2 YNNKEL (reference sequence). The CDR3 runs to 14 residues. V was pared by 0 bases and J by 8 bases, with 14 bases between.

The chain links TRBV3-1 to TRBJ2-3, with 9 bases that match TRBD2. Per the germline V gene, CDR1 is LGHDT and CDR2 is YNNKEL (reference sequence). The V gene end was trimmed by 2 bases and the J gene end by 4 bases; junction bases not matched to a gene: 4. The CDR3 spans 15 residues. This CDR3 is CASSQLAGVADTQYF. In DNA, the CDR3 is TGTGCCAGCAGCCAATTAGCGGGGGTCGCAGATACGCAGTATTTT.

This chain joins TRBV13 and TRBJ1-1; 9 bases match TRBD1. V dropped 5 bases and J dropped 6; count of bases not matched to a gene: 10. This CDR3 is built from 15 residues. The V gene's germline CDR1 is PRHDT and CDR2 FYEKMQ (reference sequence). This CDR3 reads CASSIKQTGGPEAFF. The CDR3 DNA reads TGTGCCAGCAGCATAAAACAAACAGGGGGCCCTGAAGCTTTCTTT.

The chain uses TRBV7-2 and TRBJ2-7; D uncertain. The V end was cut by 0 bases, the J end by 9 bases, with 6 bases between. Germline V gene sequence: CDR1 SGHTA, CDR2 FQGNSA. The CDR3 is made up of 11 amino acids. Here the CDR3 reads CASSLARRQYF. As DNA, the CDR3 is TGTGCCAGCAGCTTAGCCCGCAGGCAGTACTTC. The whole variable domain, filled in from reference TRBV7-2 and TRBJ2-7, reads GAGVSQSPSNKVTEKGKDVELRCDPISGHTALYWYRQSLGQGLEFLIYFQGNSAPDKSGLPSDRFSAERTGGSVSTLTIQRTQQEDSAVYLCASSLARRQYFGPGTRLTVT.

This clonotype was seen more than once but under ten times. This rearrangement joins TRBV4-3 to TRBJ2-1; 7 bases map to TRBD1. The J call is doubtful: the DNA matches TRBJ2-7 better. From germline, CDR1 is LGHNA and CDR2 YSLEER. This CDR3 spans 14 amino acids. DNA of the CDR3: TGCGCCAGTCGCCGGGACAGCTCCTACAATGAGCAGTACTTC. Residues: CASRRDSSYNEQYF.

This chain connects TRBV5-1 to TRBJ2-7; the D gene is possibly TRBD2 (5 bases). The CDR3 has 15 residues. Deletions cut 4 bases from V and 3 bases from J, with 17 bases between. Germline assignment: CDR1 SGHRS and CDR2 YFSETQ. The CDR3 DNA sequence: TGCGCCAGCAGCGTTTCCTCTAACAGCGGCTACGAGCAGTACTTC. Encoded protein: CASSVSSNSGYEQYF.

The chain employs TRBV6-1 and TRBJ2-3, with 9 nucleotides matching TRBD1. Germline trimming cut 5 bases from V and 5 bases from J; bases unmatched to any gene: 20. This CDR3 contains 19 residues. Germline V gene sequence: CDR1 MNHNS, CDR2 SASEGT. CDR3 region: CASSPYWVKRDRVGDTQYF. The CDR3 bases are TGTGCCAGCAGTCCCTATTGGGTAAAGAGGGACAGGGTCGGAGATACGCAGTATTTT.

The chain carries TRBV7-2 and TRBJ2-5; 7 bases fit TRBD2. The CDR3 totals 12 residues. CDR1 SGHTA and CDR2 FQGNSA come from the germline V gene. V trimming: 4 bases; J trimming: 5 bases; junction bases outside the gene matches: 1. The CDR3 is CASSSLAETQYF. The CDR3 DNA reads TGTGCCAGCAGCTCACTAGCGGAGACCCAGTACTTC.

J is TRBJ2-3 and V is TRBV27, with TRBD2 identical over 10 bases. CDR1 and CDR2 from the germline V gene are MNHEY and SMNVEV (reference sequence). The CDR3 loop spans 15 amino acids. V lost 7 bases and J lost 5; bases outside the gene matches: 9. CDR3 DNA sequence: TGTGCCAGCAACCTTCTAGCGGGGGAGAGAGATACGCAGTATTTT. Its translation: CASNLLAGERDTQYF.

This clonotype showed up just a few times. The V and J genes are TRBV20-1 and TRBJ1-4, with unresolved D. CDR3 size: 13 residues. Germline V gene sequence: CDR1 DFQATT, CDR2 SNEGSKA (reference sequence). V was cut by 3 bases and J by 2 bases, with 7 bases left in between. The CDR3 sequence: CSASGRTNEKLFF. In DNA form, the CDR3 reads TGCAGTGCTAGTGGCCGTACTAATGAAAAACTGTTTTTT.

There are a few counts of this clonotype. The genes are TRBV29-1 and TRBJ1-2; D perhaps matches TRBD1 (5 bases). In germline, CDR1 is SQVTM, CDR2 ANQGSEA. Trimming took 4 bases from V and 8 from J, leaving 11 bases between them. CDR3 size: 11 residues. CDR3 in amino acids: CSVGAGRGYTF. In nucleotides, the CDR3 is TGCAGCGTTGGGGCAGGGAGAGGCTACACCTTC.